This T cell receptor (beta chain) was sequenced for a study of response to subunit inactivated influenza vaccine. TCRdb reprocessed the RT-PCR reads with MiXCR, giving one entry per CDR3 protein. The sample shows approximately 490,000 distinct CDR3 sequences, roughly 7.6% of them seen only once. There are 14 residues in the CDR3. Trimming pared 2 bases from V and 6 bases from J, leaving 12 bases between. The sequences come from PBMCs from blood, collected around 25 months after vaccination. This receptor was taken from a man between 50 and 75 years old who received an inactivated influenza vaccine. The chain joins TRBV12-3 or TRBV12-4 to TRBJ2-3; no definite D call. CDR3: CASSLSSLTDTQYF. CDR3 bases: TGTGCCAGCAGTTTATCCAGCTTGACGGATACGCAGTATTTT.